The clone carrying this T cell receptor beta chain was counted only a few times. The data are from a study of shared clonotypes between healthy human individuals. Across the study: CD4 naive and memory got three plates each, CD8 naive two, CD8 memory one.

Naive CD45RA+ and memory CD45RA-negative subsets were split from CD4+ cells. CDR1 is MGHDK and CDR2 is SYGVNS in the germline V gene. The V end was cut by 7 bases, the J end by 10 bases, with 17 bases between. This CDR3 is built from 14 residues. Execution of the assay was at deep level. Researchers divided each subset's genomic DNA evenly across several immunoSEQ plates. TCRdb's table, derived via immunoSEQ multiplex PCR, lists solely in-frame clones and lacks some. The sample includes some 2,000,000 clones, 85% to 95% of them seen just once. Sample: naive CD4+ T cells sorted from blood. Subset described: CD45RA+ positively selected. This receptor was obtained from a man aged 18 to 30 in good health. The rearrangement links TRBV25-1 to TRBJ1-6, with D unclear. DNA for the CDR3: TGTGCCAGCACCCGAGGAGGGTACCAATCACCCCTCCACTTT. Translation: CASTRGGYQSPLHF.